The next 28 T cell receptor beta chains were all read from a single sample in a study of T cells in Graves' hyperthyroidism and ophthalmopathy. Amplification of TCR beta CDR3 regions was performed using RNA transcripts as template. When the TCR CDR3 underwent first-round RT-PCR, the HTBI primer set was used. TCRdb reprocessed the multiplex PCR reads with MiXCR, giving one entry per CDR3 protein. The sample includes roughly 700,000 distinct CDR3 sequences, roughly 17% of them seen just once. Sequenced: blood. These receptor sequences come from a man aged 45 to 65 with Graves' hyperthyroidism.

This clonotype has at least ten counts. The chain couples TRBV9 to TRBJ2-5; 12 nucleotides agree with TRBD1. CDR3 length: 15 residues. V lost 4 bases to trimming and J lost 5 bases; unmatched junction nucleotides: 6. CDR1 SGDLS and CDR2 YYNGEE come from the germline V gene. The CDR3 region has the DNA TGTGCCAGCAGCTCGGGGACAGGGGGCTGGGAGACCCAGTACTTC. The encoded protein is CASSSGTGGWETQYF.

This clonotype was recorded a few times. The J gene is TRBJ2-5, the V gene TRBV7-2; D is perhaps TRBD1 (5 bases). Germline V gene lookup returns CDR1 SGHTA and CDR2 FQGNSA. V dropped 2 bases and J dropped 4 bases, with 11 bases sitting between them. The CDR3 extends over 14 amino acids. CDR3 in DNA: TGTGCCAGCAGCTTACAGGGAAGGGGAGAGACCCAGTACTTC. It specifies CASSLQGRGETQYF.

The genes are TRBV7-8 and TRBJ1-4; a possible D gene is TRBD1 (6 bases). This CDR3 is 15 amino acids long. CDR1 SGHVS and CDR2 FQNEAQ come from the germline V gene. The V gene lost 1 base and the J gene lost 6 bases, with 12 bases spanning the gap. The DNA for the CDR3 is TGTGCCAGCAGCTTAGAGTGGGGGGCGGATGAAAAACTGTTTTTT. Amino acids: CASSLEWGADEKLFF.

In its sample, this clonotype was seen a few times. The chain uses TRBV28 and TRBJ1-2; possibly TRBD1 for D (5 bases). Trimming shortened V by 6 bases and J by 4 bases, and 15 bases separated the two germline ends. CDR1 and CDR2 from the germline V gene are MDHEN and SYDVKM. The CDR3 loop spans 14 amino acids. The CDR3 DNA reads as TGTGCCAGCAGCCCTGTCTCAGGGCCCTATGGCTACACCTTC. Amino acid sequence: CASSPVSGPYGYTF.

Ten or more counts support this clonotype. The chain links TRBV28 to TRBJ2-7; 10 positions match TRBD1. V shed 4 bases, J shed 7 bases, and the junction held 10 bases outside the gene matches. Germline-derived CDR1 and CDR2 are MDHEN and SYDVKM. The CDR3 is made up of 15 amino acids. This CDR3 reads CASSSPGTGAGEQYF. DNA of the CDR3: TGTGCCAGCAGTTCCCCCGGGACAGGGGCGGGGGAGCAGTACTTC.

V usage is TRBV14 and J usage is TRBJ2-2; 10 nucleotides line up with TRBD2. This CDR3 comprises 16 residues. Germline-derived CDR1 and CDR2 are SGHDN and FVKESK. The junction had 6 bases not matched to a gene; V was cut back by 5 bases and J by 3 bases. The CDR3 bases are TGTGCCAGCAGCGCTCTAGCGGGAGAATACACCGGGGAGCTGTTTTTT. Protein product: CASSALAGEYTGELFF. Using reference TRBV14 and TRBJ2-2 for the parts outside the CDR3, the full variable domain is EAGVTQFPSHSVIEKGQTVTLRCDPISGHDNLYWYRRVMGKEIKFLLHFVKESKQDESGMPNNRFLAERTGGTYSTLKVQPAELEDSGVYFCASSALAGEYTGELFFGEGSRLTVL.

As for this clonotype: A read error is possible here, since a much larger clone lies one base away. V usage is TRBV27 and J usage is TRBJ2-7; TRBD1 matches at 10 bases. This CDR3 contains 16 residues. V lost 0 bases to trimming and J lost 5 bases; unmatched junction nucleotides: 7. The germline gives CDR1 MNHEY, CDR2 SMNVEV (reference sequence). The CDR3 DNA is TGTGCCAGCAGTTTATCTAGTGGGGACAGGGGCCACGAGCAGTACTTC. Protein: CASSLSSGDRGHEQYF.

The sample holds many counts of this clonotype. The chain joins TRBV6-2 or TRBV6-3 to TRBJ2-7; D perhaps matches TRBD2 (6 bases). The CDR3 loop spans 15 amino acids. V lost 7 bases, J lost 2 bases, and 18 bases lay in between. Germline lookup yields CDR1 MNHEY and CDR2 SVGEGT. CDR3 loop: CASTKQGLRPYEQYF. DNA for the CDR3: TGTGCCAGCACCAAGCAGGGACTGCGTCCCTACGAGCAGTACTTC.

This clonotype appeared a few times. This sequence joins TRBV30 and TRBJ2-5; TRBD2 aligns across 9 bases. The CDR3 is 14 amino acids. Per the germline V gene, CDR1 is GTSNPN and CDR2 is SVGIG (reference sequence). After removal of 2 bases from V and 4 bases from J, the junction contained 5 bases not matched to a gene. CDR3 sequence reads: CAWSPQAGGETQYF. CDR3 DNA sequence: TGTGCCTGGAGTCCGCAAGCGGGAGGAGAGACCCAGTACTTC.

Of note for this clonotype: One base away lies a much larger clone, so this may be a sequencing read error. This sequence joins TRBV12-3 or TRBV12-4 and TRBJ2-7; unclear D gene. Trimming shortened V by 3 bases and J by 0 bases, and 6 bases separated the two germline ends. CDR3 length: 13 residues. CDR3 protein: CASSFEFSYEQYF. The DNA for the CDR3 is TGTGCCAGCAGTTTTGAGTTCTCCTACGAGCAGTACTTC.

This clonotype showed up just a few times. This rearrangement joins TRBV30 to TRBJ2-1; no clear D. This CDR3 region has 13 residues. Germline V gives CDR1 GTSNPN, CDR2 SVGIG (reference sequence). Trimming pared 3 bases from V and 4 bases from J, leaving 10 bases between. The CDR3 region has the DNA TGTGCCTGGAGCATAGGGTCTTACAATGAGCAGTTCTTC. Its protein is CAWSIGSYNEQFF.

The chain has TRBV10-3 and TRBJ1-2, with D possibly matching TRBD1 (5 bases). Per germline, CDR1 ENHRY and CDR2 SYGVKD. V lost 3 bases and J 6 bases, leaving 8 bases between the germline ends. The CDR3 extends over 12 amino acids. CDR3 nucleotides: TGTGCCATCAGTGACGGGGGTGATGGCTACACCTTC. Protein product: CAISDGGDGYTF.

Many counts were recorded for this clonotype. The rearrangement joins TRBV5-1 to TRBJ1-1; perhaps TRBD1 as D (5 bases). The CDR3 runs to 16 residues. V shed 0 bases and J shed 0 bases, with 12 bases lying between them. Germline V gene sequence: CDR1 SGHRS, CDR2 YFSETQ. This CDR3 reads CASSLGTGTVNTEAFF. CDR3 in DNA: TGCGCCAGCAGCTTGGGAACCGGGACGGTGAACACTGAAGCTTTCTTT.

For the CDR3, the DNA is TGTGCCAGCAGCTTACGGGCTAGCGGGCACACAGATACGCAGTATTTT. It codes for CASSLRASGHTDTQYF. The chain carries TRBV5-6 and TRBJ2-3; 8 positions match TRBD2. Trimming at V came to 2 bases and at J to 2 bases, leaving 7 bases not matched to a gene. The germline CDR1 and CDR2 sequences are SGHDT and YYEEEE. This CDR3 has 16 amino acids.

The genes are TRBV25-1 and TRBJ2-2, with 12 bases that match TRBD2. V trimming: 3 bases; J trimming: 4 bases; junction bases outside the gene matches: 6. Germline values: CDR1 MGHDK, CDR2 SYGVNS. The CDR3 runs 17 residues. CDR3 bases: TGTGCCAGCAGTGATAAGACTAGCGGGAGTATCACCGGGGAGCTGTTTTTT. Translation gives CASSDKTSGSITGELFF.

At least ten counts were recorded for this clonotype. The J gene is TRBJ2-1, the V gene TRBV13, with no clear D. V dropped 1 base and J dropped 9 bases, with 7 bases sitting between them. The CDR3 has 12 amino acids. The germline gives CDR1 PRHDT, CDR2 FYEKMQ (reference sequence). CDR3 sequence: CASSLEPVEQFF. Here the CDR3 DNA reads TGTGCCAGCAGCTTAGAACCGGTTGAGCAGTTCTTC.

This rearrangement joins TRBV15 to TRBJ2-7, with D perhaps matching TRBD2 (6 bases). CDR3 size: 15 residues. V shed 8 bases and J shed 5 bases, with 22 bases lying between them. Germline values: CDR1 LNHNV, CDR2 YYDKDF (reference sequence). The CDR3 is CATSKWGDGSDEQYF. The CDR3 region has the DNA TGTGCCACCTCCAAGTGGGGGGACGGGTCAGACGAGCAGTACTTC.

This chain joins TRBV7-9 and TRBJ1-1; a possible D gene is TRBD1 (6 bases). Trimming removed 4 bases at V and 6 bases at J, with 15 bases between. This CDR3 has 14 amino acids. Germline V CDR1 and CDR2: SEHNR, FQNEAQ (reference sequence). This CDR3 reads CASSSEQGLAEAFF. CDR3 sequence (DNA): TGTGCCAGCAGCTCTGAACAGGGATTGGCTGAAGCTTTCTTT. Variable domain in full (rest from reference TRBV7-9 and TRBJ1-1): DTGVSQNPRHKITKRGQNVTFRCDPISEHNRLYWYRQTLGQGPEFLTYFQNEAQLEKSRLLSDRFSAERPKGSFSTLEIQRTEQGDSAMYLCASSSEQGLAEAFFGQGTRLTVV.

The chain links TRBV3-1 to TRBJ2-1, with D uncertain. Germline CDR1 is LGHDT and CDR2 is YNNKEL (reference sequence). The CDR3 extends over 15 amino acids. Trimming removed 8 bases at V and 5 bases at J, with 19 bases between. CDR3 DNA: TGTGCCAGCGGGCTACGAGCCACGGACGACAATGAGCAGTTCTTC. Its translation: CASGLRATDDNEQFF.

This chain connects TRBV10-2 to TRBJ2-7, with D hard to call. This CDR3 spans 13 amino acids. V gave up 3 bases and J gave up 2 bases, with 8 bases separating them. Germline V gene sequence: CDR1 WSHSY, CDR2 SAAADI. The CDR3 here is CASSDSLTYEQYF. The DNA of the CDR3 is TGCGCCAGCAGTGATAGCCTAACCTACGAGCAGTACTTC.

This clonotype was recorded many times. The chain combines TRBV30 with TRBJ1-1, with a tentative D call TRBD1 (5 bases). V was cut by 5 bases and J by 1 base, with 11 bases left in between. The CDR3 consists of 13 residues. Germline V gene lookup returns CDR1 GTSNPN and CDR2 SVGIG (reference sequence). The DNA of the CDR3 is TGTGCCTGGGAGAGACAGCCGAACACTGAAGCTTTCTTT. Its translation is CAWERQPNTEAFF. The entire variable domain, with the rest obtained from reference TRBV30 and TRBJ1-1, is as follows: SQTIHQWPATLVQPVGSPLSLECTVEGTSNPNLYWYRQAAGRGLQLLFYSVGIGQISSEVPQNLSASRPQDRQFILSSKKLLLSDSGFYLCAWERQPNTEAFFGQGTRLTVV.

This chain joins TRBV4-1 and TRBJ2-1; 8 nucleotides agree with TRBD2. V dropped 0 bases and J dropped 5; count of bases not matched to a gene: 6. The CDR3 spans 16 residues. Germline CDR1 MGHRA, CDR2 YSYEKL. CDR3 nucleotides: TGCGCCAGCAGCCAAGATCTCAGCGGGAGAAACAATGAGCAGTTCTTC. It yields the protein CASSQDLSGRNNEQFF.

The sample holds a few counts of this clonotype. The rearrangement uses TRBV25-1 and TRBJ2-5; 10 bases are shared with TRBD1. The CDR3 is 16 amino acids. Looked up from germline, CDR1 is MGHDK and CDR2 is SYGVNS. The junction had 6 bases not matched to a gene; V was cut back by 0 bases and J by 5 bases. CDR3 amino acids: CASSEYPTGGRETQYF. In DNA form, the CDR3 reads TGTGCCAGCAGTGAATACCCGACAGGGGGCAGGGAGACCCAGTACTTC.

This clonotype was seen more than once but under ten times. The chain links TRBV19 to TRBJ2-7; 9 bases fit TRBD2. This CDR3 is built from 17 residues. The germline V gene has CDR1 LNHDA and CDR2 SQIVND (reference sequence). V was clipped by 0 bases and J by 0 bases; unmatched bases: 6. The CDR3: CASSIDPSGASSYEQYF. The CDR3 DNA follows: TGTGCCAGTAGTATAGATCCTAGCGGGGCCAGCTCCTACGAGCAGTACTTC.

In its sample, this clonotype was seen many times. V usage is TRBV18 and J usage is TRBJ2-7, with D maybe TRBD2 (6 bases). From germline, CDR1 is KGHSH and CDR2 LQKENI. The ends were cut back, 3 bases at V and 2 bases at J, with 14 bases in the middle. The CDR3 sequence is 15 residues long. The CDR3 coding sequence is TGTGCCAGCTCACCCTCGGGATCGGGGGCCTACGAGCAGTACTTC. Amino acid sequence: CASSPSGSGAYEQYF.

This clonotype was detected many times. This chain connects TRBV5-1 to TRBJ1-2; TRBD1 matches 12 bases. Trimming at V came to 4 bases and at J to 7 bases, leaving 5 bases not matched to a gene. Per germline, CDR1 SGHRS and CDR2 YFSETQ. This CDR3 spans 14 amino acids. The CDR3 here is CASSPGQGASGYTF. The CDR3 DNA follows: TGCGCCAGCAGCCCGGGACAGGGGGCGAGTGGCTACACCTTC.

The chain combines TRBV6-5 with TRBJ2-3; possibly TRBD1 for D (5 bases). V shed 0 bases and J shed 4 bases, with 14 bases lying between them. Germline lookup yields CDR1 MNHEY and CDR2 SVGAGI. The length of the CDR3 is 16 residues. The CDR3 sequence: CASSYSKWGSSDTQYF. CDR3 sequence (DNA): TGTGCCAGCAGTTACTCGAAGTGGGGCAGCTCAGATACGCAGTATTTT.

Only a few counts were recorded for this clonotype. The rearrangement links TRBV28 to TRBJ2-7; 9 nucleotides align to TRBD1. The germline CDR1 and CDR2 sequences are MDHEN and SYDVKM. The CDR3 contains 15 residues. The J segment lost 4 bases and the V segment lost 5 bases, leaving 9 bases of the junction unmatched. The CDR3 nucleotides read TGTGCCAGCAGTCAGACAGGGGGTTATGGGTACGAGCAGTACTTC. Translated: CASSQTGGYGYEQYF.